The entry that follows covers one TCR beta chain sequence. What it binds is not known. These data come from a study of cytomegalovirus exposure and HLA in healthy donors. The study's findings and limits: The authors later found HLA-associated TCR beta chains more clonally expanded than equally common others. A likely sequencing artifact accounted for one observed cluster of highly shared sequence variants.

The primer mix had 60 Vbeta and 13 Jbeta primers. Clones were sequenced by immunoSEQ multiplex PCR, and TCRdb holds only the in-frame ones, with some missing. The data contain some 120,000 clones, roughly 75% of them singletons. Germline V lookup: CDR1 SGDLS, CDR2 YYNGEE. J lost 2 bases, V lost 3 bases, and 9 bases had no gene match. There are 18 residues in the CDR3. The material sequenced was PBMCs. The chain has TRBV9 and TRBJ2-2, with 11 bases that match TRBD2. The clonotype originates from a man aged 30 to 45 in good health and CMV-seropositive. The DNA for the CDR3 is TGTGCCAGCAGCGCCCACGGGACTAGCGGATTTAACACCGGGGAGCTGTTTTTT. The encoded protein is CASSAHGTSGFNTGELFF. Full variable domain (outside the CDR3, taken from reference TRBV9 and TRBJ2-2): DSGVTQTPKHLITATGQRVTLRCSPRSGDLSVYWYQQSLDQGLQFLIQYYNGEERAKGNILERFSAQQFPDLHSELNLSSLELGDSALYFCASSAHGTSGFNTGELFFGEGSRLTVL.